The rows below give T cell receptor beta chains drawn from one sample of a study of OX40 agonist ivuxolimab in advanced cancers. Data came from immunoSEQ multiplex PCR; TCRdb stores just in-frame clones and leaves some out. The repertoire includes about 77,000 clones, approximately 85% of them detected once, and 0.66% sits in the top ten. Here the sequenced sample was CD4+ or CD8+ T cells sorted from blood, taken in a trial of the OX40 agonist ivuxolimab. The receptors were sampled from an adult with an advanced solid tumor such as melanoma, head and neck, liver or kidney cancer. CDR3s include the opening cysteine and the closing phenylalanine or tryptophan. A D gene is named only where the DNA matches it firmly. Rows may omit the clone size; those that give it use once, few, many or a size class.

- | TRBJ1-2 | TRBV7-2 | TRBD1 | CASRGTGASRYGYTF | TGTGCCAGCAGAGGGACAGGGGCCAGTCGCTATGGCTACACCTTC
- | TRBJ1-6 | TRBV18 | TRBD1 | CASSPDRGSPLHF | TGTGCCAGCTCTCCGGACAGGGGTTCACCCCTCCACTTT
- | TRBJ2-1 | TRBV5-8 | TRBD1 | CASSLAGTGAYNEQFF | TGTGCCAGCAGCTTGGCCGGGACAGGGGCCTACAATGAGCAGTTCTTC
- | TRBJ1-2 | TRBV7-6 | - | CASSLGGVSAQYYGYTF | TGTGCCAGCAGCTTAGGGGGAGTAAGCGCACAATACTATGGCTACACCTTC
- | TRBJ2-3 | TRBV18 | - | CASSPPLGGPSTDTQYF | TGTGCCAGCTCACCACCGTTAGGGGGGCCGTCCACAGATACGCAGTATTTT
- | TRBJ2-5 | TRBV7-9 | TRBD1 | CASSLGTGGTQETQYF | TGTGCCAGCAGCTTAGGGACAGGGGGTACCCAAGAGACCCAGTACTTC
- | TRBJ1-1 | TRBV9 | TRBD1 | CASSYRDRDSVAFF | TGTGCCAGCAGCTACCGGGACAGGGACTCCGTAGCTTTCTTT
- | TRBJ1-2 | TRBV7-8 | - | CASSLAGGGYTF | TGTGCCAGCAGCTTAGCGGGAGGTGGCTACACCTTC
- | TRBJ2-1 | TRBV6-1 | TRBD1 | CASSNPGQGGNEQFF | TGTGCCAGCAGCAATCCGGGACAGGGGGGGAATGAGCAGTTCTTC
- | TRBJ1-2 | TRBV7-2 | - | CASSLPGRGDGYTF | TGTGCCAGCAGCTTACCCGGCAGGGGCGATGGCTACACCTTC
- | TRBJ1-5 | TRBV18 | TRBD1 | CASSPAAGGSNQPQHF | TGTGCCAGCTCACCAGCGGCAGGGGGTAGCAATCAGCCCCAGCATTTT
- | TRBJ2-5 | TRBV12-5 | - | CASGFPSPETQYF | TGTGCTAGTGGTTTTCCCTCCCCCGAGACCCAGTACTTC
- | TRBJ1-1 | TRBV6-5 | TRBD1 | CASSYYTGEMNTEAFF | TGTGCCAGCAGTTACTATACAGGGGAAATGAACACTGAAGCTTTCTTT
- | TRBJ1-2 | TRBV5-6 | - | CASSLGGRPRGYTF | TGTGCCAGCAGCTTGGGAGGCAGGCCCCGGGGCTACACCTTC
- | TRBJ1-4 | TRBV7-6 | TRBD1 | CASSPGTVNEKLFF | TGTGCCAGCAGCCCCGGGACAGTTAATGAAAAACTGTTTTTT
- | TRBJ2-7 | TRBV5-8 | TRBD2 | CASSLFLAGRFSSYEQYF | TGTGCCAGCAGCTTGTTTCTAGCGGGGCGTTTTAGCTCCTACGAGCAGTACTTC
- | TRBJ1-3 | TRBV9 | - | CASSRQISGNTIYF | TGTGCCAGCAGCAGACAAATCTCTGGAAACACCATATATTTT
- | TRBJ1-1 | TRBV11-2 | - | CASCRSMNTEAFF | TGTGCCAGCTGCCGGAGCATGAACACTGAAGCTTTCTTT
once | TRBJ1-1 | TRBV4-1 | - | CASSPEIATAAFF | TGCGCCAGCAGCCCCGAGATCGCTACGGCAGCTTTCTTT
- | TRBJ2-5 | TRBV4-3 | TRBD2 | CASSLTGLGSQETQYF | TGCGCCAGCAGCCTGACGGGACTAGGCTCCCAAGAGACCCAGTACTTC
- | TRBJ2-2 | TRBV7-2 | - | CASSPGINTGELFF | TGTGCCAGCAGCCCCGGGATAAACACCGGGGAGCTGTTTTTT
- | TRBJ1-6 | TRBV5-1 | - | CASSLDGVGNSPLHF | TGCGCCAGCAGCTTGGACGGGGTGGGAAATTCACCCCTCCACTTT
- | TRBJ2-3 | TRBV6-5 | - | CASSYSRYPSPDTQYF | TGTGCCAGCAGTTATTCCAGATACCCATCCCCGGATACGCAGTATTTT
- | TRBJ2-6 | TRBV27 | - | CASSRVGVGEPGANVLTF | TGTGCCAGCAGTCGAGTGGGGGTCGGGGAACCTGGGGCCAACGTCCTGACTTTC
- | TRBJ2-3 | TRBV19 | - | CASSVEEGRLADTQYF | TGTGCCAGTAGTGTTGAAGAGGGAAGGTTGGCAGATACGCAGTATTTT
- | TRBJ2-7 | TRBV7-9 | - | CASSLVSGRTYEQYF | TGTGCCAGCAGCTTAGTTTCTGGGAGAACCTACGAGCAGTACTTC
- | TRBJ1-4 | TRBV19 | TRBD1 | CASSTGQGSTNEKLFF | TGTGCCAGTAGTACGGGACAGGGATCTACTAATGAAAAACTGTTTTTT
- | TRBJ2-7 | TRBV4-2 | TRBD2 | CASSPWGQRGLAGSEQYF | TGTGCCAGCAGCCCGTGGGGCCAGAGGGGACTAGCGGGGTCCGAGCAGTACTTC
- | TRBJ1-6 | TRBV23-1 | TRBD1 | CASSQWPYVNCQGDNSPLHF | TGCGCCAGCAGTCAATGGCCCTATGTCAATTGCCAGGGGGATAATTCACCCCTCCACTTT
- | TRBJ1-2 | TRBV28 | - | CASALSGGNYGYTF | TGTGCCAGCGCTCTAAGTGGCGGAAACTATGGCTACACCTTC
- | TRBJ1-1 | TRBV18 | TRBD1 | CASSELQGSTEAFF | TGTGCCAGCTCGGAACTACAGGGGAGTACTGAAGCTTTCTTT